This T cell receptor (beta chain) was sequenced during a study of human T cells and chemical hapten exposure. Background on the study: Recorded diagnoses among the mostly female patients were alopecia areata, totalis or universalis.

TCRdb recomputed calls from the RACE reads with MiXCR, one row per CDR3 protein. The table lists some 180,000 distinct CDR3 sequences, about a fifth of them singletons. As to time point: patch test 1, 2 weeks after DPC sensitization. As for treatment: therapeutic diphenylcyclopropenone sensitization with weekly scalp DPC. Specimen: whole blood, collected in connection with sensitization to the hapten diphenylcyclopropenone (DPC). The source is a woman in her forties or fifties with alopecia areata. Some clones in this sample may be carry-over from other donors' samples.

For the CDR3, the DNA is TGCAGTGCATCGAGCGGGAGCACCGGGGCCAACGTCCTGACTTTC. This gives the protein CSASSGSTGANVLTF. The chain joins TRBV20-1 to TRBJ2-6, with 8 bases identical to TRBD2. The CDR3 is 15 amino acids. CDR1 is DFQATT, CDR2 SNEGSKA, per germline (reference sequence). With V trimmed by 6 bases and J by 4 bases, 8 bases remained unmatched.